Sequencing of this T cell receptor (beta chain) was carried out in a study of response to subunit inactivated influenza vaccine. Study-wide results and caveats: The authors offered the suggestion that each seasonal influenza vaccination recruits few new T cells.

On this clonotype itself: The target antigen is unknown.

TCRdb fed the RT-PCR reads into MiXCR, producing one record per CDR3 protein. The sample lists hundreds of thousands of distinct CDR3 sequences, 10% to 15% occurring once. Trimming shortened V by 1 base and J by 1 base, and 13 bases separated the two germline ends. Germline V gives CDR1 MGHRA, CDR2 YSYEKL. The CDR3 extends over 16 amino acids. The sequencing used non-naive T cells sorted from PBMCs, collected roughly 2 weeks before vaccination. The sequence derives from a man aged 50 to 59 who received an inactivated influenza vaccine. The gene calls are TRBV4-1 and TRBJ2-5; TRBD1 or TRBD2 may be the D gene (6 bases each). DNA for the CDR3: TGCGCCAGCAGCCAAGGACGAGGAGGGGGCCAAGAGACCCAGTACTTC. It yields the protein CASSQGRGGGQETQYF.